These T cell receptor beta chains were read from a single sample in a study of Ad26.COV2.S vaccination and SARS-CoV-2 variants. Sequencing was performed with immunoSEQ multiplex PCR; in TCRdb, only in-frame clones are kept and a portion is missing. Seen here are some 270,000 clones, roughly 85% observed once, and the top ten hold just under 3%. The sequencing used peripheral blood, collected in a trial of Ad26.COV2.S vaccine versus placebo. These receptors all come from a person between 18 and 59 years old who received the Ad26.COV2.S COVID-19 vaccine or a placebo. The CDR3 runs from the conserved cysteine through the conserved F or W. Fields, in order: J gene, clone size, D gene, V gene, CDR3 length, CDR3 protein, CDR3 DNA. The D gene is left open where the match is weak. For some rows the clone size is stated as once, few or many, or as a class when expanded; others skip it.

TRBJ2-2 NA TRBD2 TRBV5-6 18 CASRPGLAEGPNPGELFF TGTGCCAGCAGACCCGGACTAGCGGAGGGCCCCAACCCCGGGGAGCTGTTTTTT
TRBJ2-5 once NA TRBV21-1 17 CASSKCGDYAWGATQYF TGTGCCAGCAGCAAATGTGGGGACTATGCGTGGGGGGCGACCCAGTACTTC
TRBJ2-2 NA NA TRBV12-3/TRBV12-4 13 CASRPTTSGELFF TGTGCCAGCAGACCTACGACTAGCGGGGAGCTGTTTTTT
TRBJ2-2 few TRBD2 TRBV4-3 16 CASSPRLAGVSGELFF TGCGCCAGCAGCCCGCGACTAGCGGGAGTATCCGGGGAGCTGTTTTTT
TRBJ1-2 NA NA TRBV7-9 15 CASSLSEDSNYGYTF TGTGCCAGCAGCTTATCTGAGGACAGCAACTATGGCTACACCTTC
TRBJ2-1 once TRBD2 TRBV28 17 CASSATDRTSKGNEQFF TGTGCCAGCAGTGCTACCGATCGGACTAGCAAGGGCAATGAGCAGTTCTTC
TRBJ1-1 NA NA TRBV3-1/TRBV3-2 15 CASSQRATSPREAFF TGTGCCAGCAGCCAGCGCGCGACAAGCCCAAGGGAAGCTTTCTTT
TRBJ2-3 NA TRBD2 TRBV5-1 19 CASSLAVTGLASSTDTQYF TGCGCCAGCAGCTTGGCCGTAACGGGACTAGCATCCAGCACAGATACGCAGTATTTT
TRBJ2-7 NA NA TRBV5-1 15 CASSFDSLPPYEQYF TGCGCCAGCAGCTTTGACTCTCTTCCTCCCTACGAGCAGTACTTC
TRBJ2-6 NA NA TRBV29-1 17 CSVSPIGGPSGANVLTF TGCAGCGTTTCCCCTATAGGGGGTCCTTCTGGGGCCAACGTCCTGACTTTC
TRBJ2-2 NA NA TRBV6-5 13 CASSYDRPGELFF TGTGCCAGCAGTTACGACCGCCCCGGGGAGCTGTTTTTT
TRBJ2-1 NA TRBD1 TRBV6-2/TRBV6-3 16 CASSYRQGSSYNEQFF TGTGCCAGCAGTTACCGACAGGGTAGCTCCTACAATGAGCAGTTCTTC
TRBJ1-2 NA TRBD1 TRBV7-3 13 CASSKGQGSGYTF TGTGCCAGCAGCAAGGGACAGGGAAGCGGCTACACCTTC
TRBJ1-1 NA NA TRBV4-3 15 CASSQEGGRPTEAFF TGCGCCAGCAGCCAAGAAGGGGGGCGGCCCACTGAAGCTTTCTTT
TRBJ2-1 NA NA TRBV20-1 11 CSAGHLSEQFF TGCAGTGCTGGCCACTTAAGTGAGCAGTTCTTC
TRBJ2-3 NA TRBD1 TRBV6-4 15 CASSRGQGTQNTQYF TGTGCCAGCAGTAGAGGACAGGGCACACAGAATACGCAGTATTTT
TRBJ1-2 few TRBD1 TRBV3-1/TRBV3-2 15 CASSHHQGAGYGYTF TGTGCCAGCAGCCATCATCAGGGGGCTGGCTATGGCTACACCTTC
TRBJ2-5 once TRBD2 TRBV18 15 CASSPRTSPGETQYF TGTGCCAGCTCACCCCGGACTAGCCCTGGGGAGACCCAGTACTTC
TRBJ2-1 NA TRBD2 TRBV4-1 15 CASSPGLAGVNEQFF TGCGCCAGCAGCCCGGGACTAGCGGGGGTAAATGAGCAGTTCTTC
TRBJ2-3 NA NA TRBV18 12 CASSPLPDTQYF TGTGCCAGCTCACCCTTGCCAGATACGCAGTATTTT
TRBJ2-5 NA NA TRBV5-6 14 CASRPWEGVETQYF TGTGCCAGCAGGCCCTGGGAGGGGGTAGAGACCCAGTACTTC
TRBJ2-2 once NA TRBV15 15 CATEDQGPNTGELFF TGTGCCACCGAGGATCAGGGCCCCAACACCGGGGAGCTGTTTTTT
TRBJ2-2 few NA TRBV18 16 CASSSPSASNTGELFF TGTGCCAGCTCATCGCCTAGCGCCTCGAACACCGGGGAGCTGTTTTTT
TRBJ2-3 NA TRBD1 TRBV18 14 CASSLNQGADTQYF TGTGCCAGCTCTCTAAATCAGGGGGCAGATACGCAGTATTTT
TRBJ1-5 NA NA TRBV19 15 CASSPWVRKEKPQHF TGTGCCAGTAGTCCGTGGGTAAGGAAAGAAAAGCCCCAGCATTTT
TRBJ1-1 NA NA TRBV7-9 17 CASSIRRGRSLNTEAFF TGTGCCAGCAGTATACGTAGGGGCCGGTCCTTAAACACTGAAGCTTTCTTT
TRBJ2-1 NA TRBD2 TRBV9 19 CASSATGLAGGLRYNEQFF TGTGCCAGCAGTGCAACCGGACTAGCGGGGGGGCTGAGGTACAATGAGCAGTTCTTC
TRBJ1-2 NA NA TRBV20-1 11 CSARDISGYTF TGCAGTGCTAGGGATATCAGTGGCTACACCTTC
TRBJ2-1 NA TRBD1 TRBV6-4 13 CASSGTGNNEQFF TGTGCCAGCAGTGGGACAGGGAACAATGAGCAGTTCTTC
TRBJ1-3 NA NA TRBV6-1 14 CASSEQGTGNTIYF TGTGCCAGCAGTGAACAGGGGACTGGAAACACCATATATTTT
TRBJ1-1 NA NA TRBV6-1 11 CASSDDSEAFF TGTGCCAGCAGTGATGACAGTGAAGCTTTCTTT
TRBJ2-3 NA TRBD2 TRBV29-1 13 CSVEASGGYTQYF TGCAGCGTTGAGGCCAGCGGGGGCTATACGCAGTATTTT
TRBJ2-1 NA NA TRBV7-2 12 CASSLTRSGQFF TGTGCCAGCAGCCTAACTAGAAGCGGGCAGTTCTTC
TRBJ1-5 NA NA TRBV27 14 CASSLSQGGQPQHF TGTGCCAGCAGTTTAAGTCAGGGCGGCCAGCCCCAGCATTTT
TRBJ1-6 NA NA TRBV18 16 CASSPGTGASNSPLHF TGTGCCAGCTCACCAGGTACCGGTGCTTCTAATTCACCCCTCCACTTT
TRBJ2-5 NA NA TRBV3-1/TRBV3-2 12 CASSQDRRTQYF TGTGCCAGCAGCCAAGATCGTAGGACCCAGTACTTC
TRBJ2-7 NA NA TRBV7-8 16 CASSPKTGDGTYEQYF TGTGCCAGCAGCCCAAAAACGGGGGACGGTACCTACGAGCAGTACTTC
TRBJ1-2 NA NA TRBV9 14 CASSAHMANYGYTF TGTGCCAGCAGCGCACACATGGCTAACTATGGCTACACCTTC
TRBJ1-5 NA NA TRBV18 13 CASSGGGLGPQHF TGTGCCAGCTCCGGGGGCGGCTTAGGACCCCAGCATTTT
TRBJ2-4 NA NA TRBV9 13 CASSTNRENIQYF TGTGCCAGCAGCACTAACCGGGAAAACATTCAGTACTTC
TRBJ2-2 NA NA TRBV27 14 CASSSGRNTGELFF TGTGCCAGCAGTTCAGGACGGAACACCGGGGAGCTGTTTTTT
TRBJ2-2 once NA TRBV6-6 15 CASRETGPYTGELFF TGTGCCAGCAGGGAGACCGGGCCCTACACCGGGGAGCTGTTTTTT
TRBJ1-5 NA NA TRBV7-2 14 CASRSLSGDQPQHF TGTGCCAGCAGAAGCTTGTCGGGGGATCAGCCCCAGCATTTT
TRBJ2-2 NA NA TRBV5-6 15 CASSFVRGPTGELFF TGTGCCAGCAGCTTCGTAAGGGGCCCCACCGGGGAGCTGTTTTTT
TRBJ1-2 once NA TRBV10-2 11 CASSERYGYTF TGCGCCAGCAGTGAACGCTATGGCTACACCTTC
TRBJ2-1 NA TRBD2 TRBV24-1 17 CATSPGGIAGGRPEQFF TGTGCCACCAGTCCGGGGGGGATAGCGGGAGGCCGCCCTGAGCAGTTCTTC
TRBJ1-1 NA NA TRBV5-8 13 CASSRWVDTEAFF TGTGCCAGCAGTAGGTGGGTGGACACTGAAGCTTTCTTT
TRBJ1-1 NA NA TRBV7-9 15 CASSLGGPMNTEAFF TGTGCCAGCAGCTTAGGTGGCCCCATGAACACTGAAGCTTTCTTT
TRBJ2-3 NA NA TRBV3-1/TRBV3-2 13 CASSQDWTDTQYF TGTGCCAGCAGCCAAGATTGGACAGATACGCAGTATTTT
TRBJ2-2 NA TRBD1 TRBV5-1 17 CASSPGTGGYSAGELFF TGCGCCAGCAGCCCCGGGACAGGGGGCTACTCGGCCGGGGAGCTGTTTTTT
TRBJ1-1 NA NA TRBV6-5 13 CASSYSGVTEAFF TGTGCCAGCAGTTACTCAGGGGTCACTGAAGCTTTCTTT
TRBJ2-7 once TRBD1 TRBV6-5 16 CASSYWDSALPREQYF TGTGCCAGCAGTTATTGGGACAGCGCCCTTCCGCGAGAGCAGTACTTC
TRBJ1-1 few TRBD1 TRBV29-1 14 CSGRTGWTNTEAFF TGCAGCGGTCGGACAGGGTGGACGAACACTGAAGCTTTCTTT
TRBJ2-1 NA NA TRBV19 12 CASRGGRNEQFF TGTGCCAGCCGTGGGGGGCGCAATGAGCAGTTCTTC
TRBJ1-5 NA NA TRBV4-3 14 CASSQDMGTQPQHF TGCGCCAGCAGCCAAGATATGGGTACTCAGCCCCAGCATTTT
TRBJ2-1 NA TRBD2 TRBV7-2 15 CASSSSLAGNNEQFF TGTGCCAGCAGCTCATCACTAGCGGGAAACAATGAGCAGTTCTTC
TRBJ2-1 NA TRBD2 TRBV7-2 15 CASSISGSSYNEQFF TGTGCCAGCAGCATTAGCGGGAGCTCCTACAATGAGCAGTTCTTC